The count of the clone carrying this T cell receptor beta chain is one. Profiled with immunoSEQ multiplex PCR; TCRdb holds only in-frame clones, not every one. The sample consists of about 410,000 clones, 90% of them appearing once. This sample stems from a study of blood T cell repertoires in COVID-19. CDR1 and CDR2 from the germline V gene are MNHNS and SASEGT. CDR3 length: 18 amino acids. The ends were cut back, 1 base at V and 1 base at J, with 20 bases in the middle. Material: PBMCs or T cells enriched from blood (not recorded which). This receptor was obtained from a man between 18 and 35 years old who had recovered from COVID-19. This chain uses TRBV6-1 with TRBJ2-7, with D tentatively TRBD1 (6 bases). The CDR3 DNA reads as TGTGCCAGCAGTGAAGTAAATTTGGACAGTTGGTCTTCCTACGAGCAGTACTTC. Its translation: CASSEVNLDSWSSYEQYF.